This is a list of T cell receptor beta chains from one sample in a study of blood T cell repertoires in COVID-19. Sequenced by immunoSEQ multiplex PCR; TCRdb stores in-frame clones only, minus some. The sample holds 200,000 to 250,000 clones, 80% to 90% seen once. Sequencing was performed on peripheral blood. The receptors were sampled from a man aged 25-45 years with COVID-19, enrolled during active disease. CDR3s include the opening cysteine and the closing phenylalanine or tryptophan. Fields, in order: D gene, V gene, J gene, CDR3 length, clone size, CDR3 protein, CDR3 DNA. A D gene is named only where the DNA matches it firmly. Expanded clones are given a class, and other clones once, few, many or no size at all.

.	TRBV19	TRBJ1-2	14	.	CASSGGGHYYGYTF	TGTGCCAGTAGTGGCGGGGGGCACTACTATGGCTACACCTTC
TRBD1	TRBV6-5	TRBJ1-1	14	.	CASSSPGQAAWAFF	TGTGCCAGCAGTTCGCCCGGACAGGCTGCCTGGGCTTTCTTT
.	TRBV2	TRBJ1-4	13	.	CASTGFPNEKLFF	TGTGCCAGCACCGGGTTCCCTAATGAAAAACTGTTTTTT
TRBD1	TRBV18	TRBJ2-5	15	.	CASSPQPDRDQTQYF	TGTGCCAGCTCACCACAACCCGACAGGGATCAGACCCAGTACTTC
TRBD1	TRBV19	TRBJ1-1	15	.	CASRIQGASGTEAFF	TGTGCCAGTAGAATACAGGGGGCTTCGGGGACTGAAGCTTTCTTT
.	TRBV5-1	TRBJ2-3	15	.	CASSLATDGADTQYF	TGCGCCAGCAGCTTGGCCACCGATGGGGCGGATACGCAGTATTTT
.	TRBV21-1	TRBJ2-1	14	.	CASSKNPGSNEQFF	TGTGCCAGCAGCAAAAATCCCGGGAGCAATGAGCAGTTCTTC
TRBD2	TRBV7-9	TRBJ2-7	15	.	CASSPYGTSTYEQYF	TGTGCCAGCAGCCCCTATGGGACTAGCACCTACGAGCAGTACTTC
.	TRBV2	TRBJ1-5	14	.	CASSEGWAGGPQHF	TGTGCCAGCAGTGAAGGATGGGCGGGAGGGCCCCAGCATTTT
.	TRBV6-5	TRBJ1-5	13	.	CASRGAVGQPQHF	TGTGCCAGCAGGGGGGCGGTGGGTCAGCCCCAGCATTTT
.	TRBV12-3/TRBV12-4	TRBJ1-2	13	.	CASSLGGNYGYTF	TGTGCCAGCAGTTTGGGGGGGAACTATGGCTACACCTTC
TRBD1	TRBV7-2	TRBJ1-3	15	.	CASSFAQGKGNTIYF	TGTGCCAGCAGCTTCGCACAGGGGAAGGGAAACACCATATATTTT
TRBD2	TRBV4-3	TRBJ2-1	18	.	CASSQAGWTSGSGNEQFF	TGCGCCAGCAGCCAAGCAGGGTGGACTAGCGGGAGTGGTAATGAGCAGTTCTTC
.	TRBV5-4	TRBJ2-7	14	.	CASSWDSSSYEQYF	TGTGCCAGCAGCTGGGACTCCAGCTCCTACGAGCAGTACTTC
.	TRBV7-9	TRBJ2-7	13	.	CASSLNFGYEQYF	TGTGCCAGCAGCTTAAACTTTGGCTACGAGCAGTACTTC
TRBD2	TRBV25-1	TRBJ2-5	14	.	CASSKSAGVETQYF	TGTGCCAGCAGCAAATCAGCGGGAGTGGAGACCCAGTACTTC
TRBD1	TRBV6-2/TRBV6-3	TRBJ2-1	14	.	CASSSGTGYNEQFF	TGTGCCAGCAGTTCCGGGACAGGATACAATGAGCAGTTCTTC
TRBD1	TRBV4-2	TRBJ1-2	15	.	CASSPGQGPNYGYTF	TGTGCCAGCAGCCCAGGACAGGGGCCTAACTATGGCTACACCTTC
TRBD2	TRBV7-9	TRBJ2-1	15	.	CASSLDIAGDNEQFF	TGTGCCAGCAGCTTAGATATCGCGGGGGACAATGAGCAGTTCTTC
.	TRBV24-1	TRBJ2-3	13	.	CATSDYSADTQYF	TGTGCCACCAGTGATTATAGCGCGGATACGCAGTATTTT
TRBD1	TRBV4-1	TRBJ1-5	17	.	CASSQNPGQGASQPQHF	TGCGCCAGCAGCCAAAACCCGGGACAGGGGGCCAGTCAGCCCCAGCATTTT
.	TRBV24-1	TRBJ1-5	16	.	CAPGGVQDPSNQPQHF	TGTGCCCCGGGCGGGGTTCAGGACCCTAGCAATCAGCCCCAGCATTTT
.	TRBV15	TRBJ2-1	15	once	CATSREGWGPSLNLF	TGTGCCACCAGCAGAGAGGGGTGGGGGCCATCTCTTAATCTCTTC
TRBD1	TRBV12-3/TRBV12-4	TRBJ1-2	13	.	CASSPDRNYGYTF	TGTGCCAGCAGTCCGGACAGGAACTATGGCTACACCTTC
TRBD1	TRBV28	TRBJ2-1	14	.	CASSPGTGVNEQFF	TGTGCCAGCAGTCCCGGGACAGGGGTCAATGAGCAGTTCTTC
.	TRBV6-1	TRBJ1-1	13	.	CASSSAGGTEAFF	TGTGCCAGCAGCTCGGCGGGCGGCACTGAAGCTTTCTTT
TRBD1	TRBV7-9	TRBJ1-1	16	.	CASSPDRQGMNTEAFF	TGTGCCAGCAGCCCGGACCGACAGGGGATGAACACTGAAGCTTTCTTT
.	TRBV5-1	TRBJ2-7	16	.	CASSNSGTLTSYEQYF	TGCGCCAGCAGCAACTCCGGGACACTGACCTCCTACGAGCAGTACTTC
.	TRBV10-3	TRBJ2-7	14	.	CAIRRDSGSYEQYF	TGTGCCATCAGGCGGGACTCAGGCTCCTACGAGCAGTACTTC
.	TRBV7-9	TRBJ1-3	14	.	CASSLGYSGNTIYF	TGTGCCAGCAGCTTAGGTTACTCTGGAAACACCATATATTTT
TRBD1	TRBV29-1	TRBJ2-5	16	once	CSVEARTGIHQETQYF	TGCAGCGTTGAGGCCAGGACAGGGATCCACCAAGAGACCCAGTACTTC
.	TRBV5-1	TRBJ1-1	12	.	CASSLQNTEAFF	TGCGCCAGCAGCTTGCAGAACACTGAAGCTTTCTTT
.	TRBV19	TRBJ1-6	17	.	CASSIVQQGTYNSPLHF	TGTGCCAGTAGTATAGTCCAACAGGGAACCTATAATTCACCCCTCCACTTT
.	TRBV5-1	TRBJ1-2	15	.	CASSLGGITNYGYTF	TGCGCCAGCAGCTTGGGAGGTATAACTAACTATGGCTACACCTTC
TRBD2	TRBV9	TRBJ2-5	15	.	CASSVDPGGHETQYF	TGTGCCAGCAGCGTAGATCCGGGGGGGCATGAGACCCAGTACTTC
.	TRBV5-4	TRBJ2-1	14	.	CASSFGGSYNEQFF	TGTGCCAGCAGCTTCGGCGGCTCCTACAATGAGCAGTTCTTC
TRBD1	TRBV29-1	TRBJ1-5	14	.	CSVGTGGLNQPQHF	TGCAGCGTTGGGACAGGGGGCTTGAATCAGCCCCAGCATTTT
.	TRBV3-1/TRBV3-2	TRBJ1-5	13	.	CASQGHRNQPQHF	TGTGCCAGCCAGGGACACCGAAATCAGCCCCAGCATTTT
TRBD2	TRBV24-1	TRBJ2-3	14	.	CATSPLAGGDTQYF	TGTGCCACCAGTCCCCTAGCGGGAGGAGATACGCAGTATTTT
.	TRBV6-5	TRBJ1-3	14	.	CASSYRISGNTIYF	TGTGCCAGCAGTTACCGTATTTCGGGAAACACCATATATTTT
TRBD2	TRBV6-6	TRBJ2-3	16	once	CASSFGTSGSTDTQYF	TGTGCCAGCAGTTTTGGGACTAGCGGGAGCACAGATACGCAGTATTTT
TRBD2	TRBV24-1	TRBJ2-5	15	.	CATSESSGREETQYF	TGTGCCACCAGTGAATCTAGCGGGAGAGAAGAGACCCAGTACTTC
.	TRBV11-2	TRBJ2-1	14	.	CASSSRQVYNEQFF	TGTGCCAGCAGCTCCCGACAAGTCTACAATGAGCAGTTCTTC
TRBD1	TRBV4-3	TRBJ2-2	15	.	CASSQSQGATGELFF	TGCGCCAGCAGCCAAAGCCAGGGGGCGACCGGGGAGCTGTTTTTT
.	TRBV12-3/TRBV12-4	TRBJ1-1	13	.	CASSLGGNTEAFF	TGTGCCAGCAGCCTCGGGGGGAACACTGAAGCTTTCTTT
.	TRBV28	TRBJ1-3	15	.	CASSLTGSRGNTIYF	TGTGCCAGCAGTCTGACAGGCTCTAGAGGAAACACCATATATTTT
TRBD1	TRBV2	TRBJ1-1	15	.	CASRLSDRGFSEAFF	TGTGCCAGCAGACTCTCCGACAGGGGGTTCTCTGAAGCTTTCTTT
.	TRBV3-1/TRBV3-2	TRBJ1-5	14	.	CASSQDSNYQPQHF	TGTGCCAGCAGCCAAGATTCCAATTATCAGCCCCAGCATTTT
.	TRBV27	TRBJ1-5	13	.	CASSVGTGQPQHF	TGTGCCAGCAGTGTTGGAACGGGTCAGCCCCAGCATTTT
TRBD2	TRBV28	TRBJ2-2	16	.	CASSLGRGWNTGELFF	TGTGCCAGCAGTTTAGGGAGGGGTTGGAACACCGGGGAGCTGTTTTTT
.	TRBV6-4	TRBJ1-2	13	.	CASSDGTNYGYTF	TGTGCCAGCAGTGACGGGACAAACTATGGCTACACCTTC